These 20 T cell receptor beta chains originate from one sample sequenced in a study of blood T cell repertoires in COVID-19. Measured with immunoSEQ multiplex PCR; TCRdb has only the in-frame clones, and not every one. The table includes a few hundred thousand clones, about 88% detected once. Specimen: PBMCs or T cells enriched from blood (not recorded which). All receptors come from a woman under 30 who had been exposed to COVID-19.

This clone was seen just once. V and J are TRBV15 and TRBJ2-3; 7 nucleotides match TRBD1. Germline CDR1 and CDR2: LNHNV and YYDKDF (reference sequence). CDR3 size: 15 residues. The V and J ends lost 5 bases and 1 base, in that order; junction bases with no gene match: 6. The CDR3 DNA follows: TGTGCCACCAGCGAGGGGGCAGGGGGCACAGATACGCAGTATTTT. Its translation: CATSEGAGGTDTQYF.

The genes are TRBV6-5 and TRBJ1-1, with 7 nucleotides matching TRBD1. CDR3 length equals 16 residues. Germline V gene sequence: CDR1 MNHEY, CDR2 SVGAGI. The trim removed 2 bases at V and 5 bases at J, leaving 11 bases unmatched. CDR3 in amino acids: CASSYDPTGVGTEAFF. DNA of the CDR3: TGTGCCAGCAGTTACGATCCCACAGGGGTTGGGACTGAAGCTTTCTTT.

The rearrangement uses TRBV5-1 and TRBJ1-1, with a weak D call TRBD1 (5 bases). The CDR3 sequence is 15 residues long. Germline CDR1 SGHRS, CDR2 YFSETQ. The V end was cut by 4 bases, the J end by 1 base, with 14 bases between. In DNA, the CDR3 is TGCGCCAGCAGCCCACCCAACGGGGGGAACACTGAAGCTTTCTTT. It translates to CASSPPNGGNTEAFF. Variable domain in full (rest from reference TRBV5-1 and TRBJ1-1): KAGVTQTPRYLIKTRGQQVTLSCSPISGHRSVSWYQQTPGQGLQFLFEYFSETQRNKGNFPGRFSGRQFSNSRSEMNVSTLELGDSALYLCASSPPNGGNTEAFFGQGTRLTVV.

This clone was seen a handful of times. The chain combines TRBV21-1 with TRBJ1-1; no check of the table's D call, TRBD1, against the DNA was made. TRBV21-1 is a pseudogene. The CDR3 extends over 14 amino acids. The DNA for the CDR3 is TGTGCCAGCAGCAAACGACAGGGCGGGACTGAAGCTTTCTTT. This codes for CASSKRQGGTEAFF.

The chain combines TRBV28 with TRBJ2-1, with D possibly being TRBD1 (6 bases). This CDR3 is 13 amino acids long. Trimming took off 4 bases at V and 9 bases at J, with 13 bases between the two ends. Germline V gene data show CDR1 as MDHEN and CDR2 as SYDVKM. The CDR3 DNA sequence: TGTGCCAGCAGTTCACAGGGCTCGGGTGAGCAGTTCTTC. Its protein is CASSSQGSGEQFF. Full variable domain (rest looked up from reference TRBV28 and TRBJ2-1): DVKVTQSSRYLVKRTGEKVFLECVQDMDHENMFWYRQDPGLGLRLIYFSYDVKMKEKGDIPEGYSVSREKKERFSLILESASTNQTSMYLCASSSQGSGEQFFGPGTRLTVL.

The chain recombines TRBV18 with TRBJ1-1; unclear D gene. CDR3 length: 14 amino acids. Germline values: CDR1 KGHSH, CDR2 LQKENI. Trimming left V 0 bases short and J 4 bases short, with 9 bases between. The CDR3 reads CASSPPSRGTEAFF. As DNA, the CDR3 is TGTGCCAGCTCACCACCCAGTCGTGGCACTGAAGCTTTCTTT.

The genes are TRBV3-1 (or the pseudogene TRBV3-2) and TRBJ2-5, with D tentatively TRBD2 (6 bases). This CDR3 is built from 18 residues. V dropped 9 bases and J dropped 4 bases, with 30 bases sitting between them. Germline CDR1 is LGHDT and CDR2 is YNNKEL (reference sequence). The CDR3 DNA reads as TGTGCCAGGAAAATCAAGGCCACGACTAGTCCACCGGGAGAGACCCAGTACTTC. Amino acid sequence: CARKIKATTSPPGETQYF.

The chain has TRBV10-3 and TRBJ1-6; 8 nucleotides line up with TRBD1. V was clipped by 4 bases and J by 10 bases; unmatched bases: 6. The CDR3 runs 14 residues. The V gene's germline CDR1 is ENHRY and CDR2 SYGVKD. This CDR3 reads CAISVTGEGSPLHF. The CDR3 DNA reads as TGTGCCATCAGTGTGACAGGGGAGGGATCACCCCTCCACTTT.

The chain carries TRBV23-1 and TRBJ1-4, with unresolved D. TRBV23-1 belongs to the ORF category, with a function that is uncertain. V lost 1 base and J lost 8, with 17 bases in between. The CDR3 has 16 residues. Here the CDR3 DNA reads TGCGCCAGCAGTCAATTACCCCTCGCGTGGAGGGAAAAACTGTTTTTT. It specifies CASSQLPLAWREKLFF.

The chain is built from TRBV2 and TRBJ1-4; 8 nucleotides agree with TRBD1. Trimming took 5 bases from V and 8 from J; bases not matched to a gene: 10. This CDR3 has 15 amino acids. The germline gives CDR1 SNHLY, CDR2 FYNNEI. The CDR3 DNA is TGTGCCAGCAGTAGGACAGGGTCGGACGGGGAAAAACTGTTTTTT. The encoded protein is CASSRTGSDGEKLFF.

The J gene is TRBJ2-7, the V gene TRBV4-1; D perhaps matches TRBD2 (6 bases). Germline lookup yields CDR1 MGHRA and CDR2 YSYEKL. V was cut by 3 bases and J by 4 bases, with 10 bases left in between. CDR3 length: 13 residues. CDR3 amino acids: CASSQDREYEQYF. The DNA for the CDR3 is TGCGCCAGCAGCCAGGACCGGGAGTACGAGCAGTACTTC.

CDR3 protein: CASSPPGVIYEQYF. In nucleotides, the CDR3 is TGTGCCAGCTCCCCTCCCGGGGTCATCTACGAGCAGTACTTC. The rearrangement joins TRBV7-9 to TRBJ2-7; possibly TRBD2 for D (5 bases). V was shortened by 8 bases and J by 3 bases, with 17 bases between the two germline ends. The germline V gene encodes CDR1 SEHNR and CDR2 FQNEAQ (reference sequence). The CDR3 totals 14 residues.

The chain couples TRBV5-8 to TRBJ1-1; D may be TRBD1 (6 bases). Trimming removed 0 bases at V and 2 bases at J, with 14 bases between. Germline V gene lookup returns CDR1 SGHTS and CDR2 YDEGEE. This CDR3 is 16 amino acids long. Here the CDR3 DNA reads TGTGCCAGCAGCTTGGGGGTAGGGACAACAAACACTGAAGCTTTCTTT. The encoded protein is CASSLGVGTTNTEAFF.

The gene calls are TRBV29-1 and TRBJ2-5; perhaps TRBD2 as D (6 bases). The V and J ends lost 3 bases and 4 bases respectively, with 15 bases between them. The germline CDR1 and CDR2 sequences are SQVTM and ANQGSEA. The CDR3 extends over 14 amino acids. CDR3 amino acids: CSVELAPAAETQYF. For the CDR3, the DNA is TGCAGCGTTGAGCTAGCGCCTGCGGCAGAGACCCAGTACTTC.

This chain connects TRBV5-4 to TRBJ1-5; 8 bases fit TRBD1. Germline-derived CDR1 and CDR2 are SGHNT and YYREEE (reference sequence). The CDR3 is 16 amino acids. The V and J ends lost 0 bases and 4 bases, in that order; junction bases with no gene match: 6. The CDR3 DNA reads as TGTGCCAGCAGCTTGGAGATGGACAGGGCAAATCAGCCCCAGCATTTT. Protein: CASSLEMDRANQPQHF.

The V gene is TRBV29-1, the J gene TRBJ2-5; 7 bases line up with TRBD2. The germline CDR1 and CDR2 sequences are SQVTM and ANQGSEA. The ends lost 4 bases at V and 1 base at J; junction bases unmatched: 18. The CDR3 is 18 amino acids. The CDR3 DNA is TGCAGCGTTGTAAGCTGGGGTGGCCTAGCGGAGCCCCAAGAGACCCAGTACTTC. Protein sequence: CSVVSWGGLAEPQETQYF.

In this sample, this clone turned up a few times. This chain joins TRBV18 and TRBJ1-4; D may be TRBD1 (6 bases). The V and J ends lost 5 bases and 5 bases respectively, with 9 bases between them. CDR1 KGHSH and CDR2 LQKENI come from the germline V gene. The CDR3 contains 13 residues. The CDR3 protein is CASSSGQNEKLFF. CDR3 nucleotide sequence: TGTGCCAGCTCATCCGGACAGAATGAAAAACTGTTTTTT. Variable domain in full (rest from reference TRBV18 and TRBJ1-4): NAGVMQNPRHLVRRRGQEARLRCSPMKGHSHVYWYRQLPEEGLKFMVYLQKENIIDESGMPKERFSAEFPKEGPSILRIQQVVRGDSAAYFCASSSGQNEKLFFGSGTQLSVL.

This chain joins TRBV19 and TRBJ2-2, with D possibly being TRBD1 (6 bases). CDR1 is LNHDA, CDR2 SQIVND, per germline (reference sequence). The CDR3 spans 18 residues. V lost 5 bases to trimming and J lost 0 bases, with 19 bases between them. The CDR3 spells CASSLPGVKSANTGELFF. The CDR3 DNA reads TGTGCCAGTAGTCTCCCAGGGGTGAAAAGCGCGAACACCGGGGAGCTGTTTTTT.

This sequence joins TRBV13 and TRBJ2-7; TRBD2 aligns across 16 bases. The CDR3 consists of 16 residues. Germline CDR1 reads PRHDT; CDR2 reads FYEKMQ (reference sequence). Trimming removed 3 bases from V and 2 bases from J; junction bases left unmatched: 1. CDR3 sequence (DNA): TGTGCCAGCAGCTTGGGGACTAGCGGGAGGGCCTACGAGCAGTACTTC. This encodes CASSLGTSGRAYEQYF.

J is TRBJ1-2 and V is TRBV6-1; TRBD1 aligns across 10 bases. This CDR3 has 16 residues. Germline trimming cut 2 bases from V and 6 bases from J; bases unmatched to any gene: 9. CDR1 MNHNS and CDR2 SASEGT come from the germline V gene. CDR3 sequence reads: CASSESGTGVHDGYTF. In DNA form, the CDR3 reads TGTGCCAGCAGTGAATCCGGGACAGGGGTTCATGATGGCTACACCTTC.